The rows below give T cell receptor beta chains drawn from one sample of a study of low-dose radiotherapy and immunotherapy resistance in tumors. TCRdb reanalysed the reads using MiXCR and keeps one entry per CDR3 protein. The table has about 91,000 distinct CDR3 sequences, around a fifth seen once. This sample comprised PBMCs, obtained after low-dose radiotherapy plus immunotherapy. The receptors come from a female donor with ovarian cancer. CDR3s leave out the opening cysteine and the closing phenylalanine or tryptophan. Clone size appears in some rows only: once, few, many, or a class for an expanded clone.

clone_size	v_call	j_call	cdr3_aa
many	TRBV11-2	TRBJ2-5	ASSLDAGGGGTQY
-	TRBV20-1	TRBJ2-7	SARVGREGFSYEQY
-	TRBV5-1	TRBJ2-5	ASSLTQGPATQN
many	TRBV5-1	TRBJ2-2	ASSLVPGGTGELF
many	TRBV5-1	TRBJ1-5	ASSQGAGQPQH
many	TRBV12-3/TRBV12-4	TRBJ2-5	ASTRSGGPETQY
many	TRBV6-6	TRBJ2-7	ASSYSGLAEPSSYEQY
once	TRBV5-3	TRBJ1-5	ASSPTNSPRDSSNQPQH
-	TRBV7-9	TRBJ2-1	ASSLAASGRAHEQF
many	TRBV24-1	TRBJ2-1	ATSDTGTGLNNEQF
-	TRBV20-1	TRBJ1-5	SASLALNQPQH
-	TRBV6-2/TRBV6-3	TRBJ2-7	ASNDVGDRVNEQY
many	TRBV3-1	TRBJ1-6	ASSAEGRRDSPLH
many	TRBV20-1	TRBJ2-2	SARPHPAGQPGELF
many	TRBV29-1	TRBJ2-7	SAGTPGGEQY
many	TRBV28	TRBJ1-1	ATQFRVGNTEAF
many	TRBV4-1	TRBJ2-2	ASSQDGAGGGTGELF
many	TRBV4-1	TRBJ1-1	ASSQDTARRGLLNTEAF
many	TRBV10-2	TRBJ2-3	ASRGGQRLGGTDTQY
many	TRBV6-2/TRBV6-3	TRBJ2-4	ASSEGQLVRNIQY
-	TRBV19	TRBJ2-1	ASSMTGASSYNEQF
many	TRBV7-8	TRBJ2-7	ASSLSDGRAYEQY
many	TRBV6-2/TRBV6-3	TRBJ2-2	ASSYTGGNTGELF
-	TRBV2	TRBJ2-2	ASKERLAGATGELF
many	TRBV6-2/TRBV6-3	TRBJ2-7	ASTPPGQATYEQY
many	TRBV9	TRBJ2-3	ASSPHLATGTDTQY
many	TRBV5-1	TRBJ2-1	ASSLLPSGGVSYNEQF
many	TRBV19	TRBJ1-2	ASSIGARALHGYT
few	TRBV6-2/TRBV6-3	TRBJ2-1	ASSQTSGRSSYNEQF
few	TRBV12-3/TRBV12-4	TRBJ1-5	ASTKTGGNQPQH
many	TRBV4-2	TRBJ1-1	ASRTTGDTEAF
-	TRBV27	TRBJ2-7	ASSHTDSTYEQY
many	TRBV2	TRBJ1-6	ASRDGRSSYNSPLH
few	TRBV9	TRBJ2-1	ASSGDSNEQF
many	TRBV7-2	TRBJ1-2	ASSSAPGPAGQGYT
many	TRBV19	TRBJ1-5	ATQGMGNSNQPQH
many	TRBV5-1	TRBJ2-5	ASSLATGGRAQETQY
-	TRBV5-5	TRBJ2-6	ASSLRVTSSGANVLT
many	TRBV6-2/TRBV6-3	TRBJ2-3	ASSSSVSGRRSTDTQY
many	TRBV11-2	TRBJ2-1	ASSLTLWTSGRGPRWDNEQF
-	TRBV29-1	TRBJ2-5	SVGTASWETQY
many	TRBV4-2	TRBJ2-1	ASSQPSGGVNEQF
few	TRBV7-3	TRBJ2-3	ASSTGQGGIDTQY
many	TRBV29-1	TRBJ2-1	SVEGSGDTLS
-	TRBV3-1	TRBJ2-5	ASSQLAGEETQY
-	TRBV15	TRBJ1-5	ATSKGESGNQPQH
many	TRBV29-1	TRBJ2-7	SVEGTGTSTYEQY
many	TRBV9	TRBJ2-5	ASSSRLAGGETQY
-	TRBV7-2	TRBJ2-7	ASSPGNRQGSTYEQY
many	TRBV5-1	TRBJ1-1	ASAPGGGRTEAF
many	TRBV20-1	TRBJ2-1	SARATGTGARNEQF
few	TRBV7-8	TRBJ2-2	ASSPTSGGSTNTGELF
-	TRBV6-1	TRBJ1-2	ASSYSLHQGGYT
-	TRBV5-1	TRBJ2-3	ASKREGTDTQY
-	TRBV5-1	TRBJ2-3	ASSFNSGTGDVRRY
many	TRBV6-2/TRBV6-3	TRBJ2-5	ASTRLPEETQY